The 29 T cell receptor beta chains below were found in one sample sequenced in a study of T-cell reconstitution after alpha-beta-depleted transplantation in children. Using unique molecular identifiers, the investigators prepared the TCRbeta library. TCRdb recomputed calls from the PCR reads with MiXCR, one row per CDR3 protein. This sample has about 610,000 distinct CDR3 sequences, with about 11% found just once. Material: PBMCs from the stem cell graft donor, obtained from the stem cell graft. These receptors came from a human donor who donated a stem cell graft to a child with acute myeloid leukemia.

This clonotype was recorded a few times. The genes are TRBV11-2 and TRBJ2-1; the match to TRBD1 covers 9 bases. V gave up 5 bases and J gave up 8 bases; unmatched junction bases: 10. The length of the CDR3 is 15 residues. Germline V lookup: CDR1 SGHAT, CDR2 FQNNGV. CDR3 loop: CASSPLRTGVDEQFF. CDR3 nucleotides: TGTGCCAGCAGCCCTCTTAGGACAGGGGTCGATGAGCAGTTCTTC.

The chain couples TRBV7-2 to TRBJ2-1; 12 bases are shared with TRBD2. CDR3 size: 14 residues. Germline values: CDR1 SGHTA, CDR2 FQGNSA. V shed 6 bases and J 7 bases; nucleotides not matched to a gene: 4. The CDR3 coding sequence is TGTGCCAGCAGACCTAGCGGGGGGGGAAATGAGCAGTTCTTC. Protein product: CASRPSGGGNEQFF. The variable domain in full, completed from reference TRBV7-2 and TRBJ2-1, reads GAGVSQSPSNKVTEKGKDVELRCDPISGHTALYWYRQSLGQGLEFLIYFQGNSAPDKSGLPSDRFSAERTGGSVSTLTIQRTQQEDSAVYLCASRPSGGGNEQFFGPGTRLTVL.

This clonotype showed up many times. J is TRBJ2-1 and V is TRBV15, with D uncertain. Germline loops: CDR1 LNHNV, CDR2 YYDKDF (reference sequence). With 0 bases removed from V and 10 bases from J, the gap between germline ends came to 10 bases. The CDR3 consists of 13 residues. This CDR3 is CATSREGKWEQFF. The CDR3 region has the DNA TGTGCCACCAGCAGAGAAGGAAAATGGGAGCAGTTCTTC.

This clonotype was recorded at least ten times. The rearrangement links TRBV29-1 to TRBJ2-3; a weak D match, TRBD1 (7 bases). Looked up from germline, CDR1 is SQVTM and CDR2 is ANQGSEA. V was cut by 3 bases and J by 8 bases, with 27 bases left in between. The CDR3 runs 17 residues. CDR3 sequence: CSVENYVGTGRQGTQYF. The CDR3 nucleotides are TGCAGCGTTGAGAACTACGTCGGGACTGGACGACAGGGTACGCAGTATTTT.

Regarding this clonotype: At one end, the junction sequence differs from germline, possibly due to a read error. Written as DNA, the CDR3 is TGTGCCAGCTCACTTCGGGACAGGGGTTCCGGCGGCTTC. It translates to CASSLRDRGSGGF. The chain couples TRBV18 to TRBJ2-5; 10 bases agree with TRBD1. Germline CDR1 is KGHSH and CDR2 is LQKENI. The CDR3 extends over 13 amino acids.

Ten or more counts support this clonotype. This rearrangement joins TRBV28 to TRBJ2-7; the match to TRBD1 covers 7 bases. This CDR3 has 16 amino acids. V was pared by 6 bases and J by 2 bases, with 13 bases of the junction left unmatched. Germline V gives CDR1 MDHEN, CDR2 SYDVKM. CDR3 loop: CASSPVRDSGTYEQYF. CDR3 in DNA: TGTGCCAGCAGCCCAGTACGGGACAGTGGCACCTACGAGCAGTACTTC. The variable domain in full, completed from reference TRBV28 and TRBJ2-7, reads DVKVTQSSRYLVKRTGEKVFLECVQDMDHENMFWYRQDPGLGLRLIYFSYDVKMKEKGDIPEGYSVSREKKERFSLILESASTNQTSMYLCASSPVRDSGTYEQYFGPGTRLTVT.

The CDR3 loop is CSVGFGDEQFF. The CDR3 bases are TGCAGCGTTGGGTTCGGGGATGAGCAGTTCTTC. The chain couples TRBV29-1 to TRBJ2-1, with a possible D match to TRBD2 (5 bases). Germline-derived CDR1 and CDR2 are SQVTM and ANQGSEA. Between the trimmed V and J ends, which lost 4 bases and 8 bases, there was a span of 9 bases. This CDR3 has 11 residues.

This clonotype has just a few counts. The CDR3 DNA is TGCAGTGCTAGAGATCTACCGCCACAGTTCTTC. This encodes CSARDLPPQFF. The chain joins TRBV20-1 to TRBJ2-1, with D unclear. Per germline, CDR1 DFQATT and CDR2 SNEGSKA (reference sequence). Between the trimmed V and J ends, which lost 0 bases and 13 bases, there was a span of 10 bases. The CDR3 is made up of 11 amino acids.

This clonotype turned up a few times. The chain joins TRBV29-1 to TRBJ1-2, with D possibly matching TRBD1 (5 bases). The germline gives CDR1 SQVTM, CDR2 ANQGSEA. The CDR3 is made up of 13 amino acids. Deletions cut 3 bases from V and 3 bases from J, with 11 bases between. The CDR3 spells CSVERPGHYGYTF. CDR3 in DNA: TGCAGCGTTGAGAGGCCAGGGCACTATGGCTACACCTTC.

This clonotype showed up many times. A read error may be the cause here, since a much bigger clone is one base away. The V and J genes are TRBV2 and TRBJ2-3, with TRBD2 matching 11 bases. The V gene's germline CDR1 is SNHLY and CDR2 FYNNEI. Trimming took 8 bases from V and 1 from J; bases not matched to a gene: 14. The CDR3 is made up of 18 amino acids. The CDR3 DNA follows: TGTGCCAGCTGGGGGGGACAGCGACTAGCGGGACGCACAGATACGCAGTATTTT. Protein: CASWGGQRLAGRTDTQYF.

This clonotype was counted at least ten times. The chain carries TRBV20-1 and TRBJ2-1; TRBD2 agrees at 13 bases. This CDR3 is 17 amino acids long. The J segment lost 0 bases and the V segment lost 5 bases, leaving 7 bases of the junction unmatched. CDR1 DFQATT and CDR2 SNEGSKA come from the germline V gene (reference sequence). The CDR3 spells CSALLAGGPSSYNEQFF. The CDR3 DNA is TGCAGTGCTCTACTAGCGGGAGGGCCCAGCTCCTACAATGAGCAGTTCTTC.

There are many counts of this clonotype. Here the CDR3 reads CSARPMGSNQPQHF. The CDR3 DNA reads TGCAGTGCTAGACCAATGGGGAGCAATCAGCCCCAGCATTTT. V is TRBV20-1 and J is TRBJ1-5; no firm D call. The germline V gene encodes CDR1 DFQATT and CDR2 SNEGSKA (reference sequence). V gave up 2 bases and J gave up 1 base, with 9 bases separating them. The CDR3 loop spans 14 amino acids.

This clonotype was detected once. A much bigger clone sits one base away, suggesting this may be a read error. This chain uses TRBV29-1 with TRBJ2-2, with D possibly TRBD1 on 5 matching bases. Germline CDR1 SQVTM, CDR2 ANQGSEA. The CDR3 is 16 amino acids. The CDR3 is CSATNPGPTNAGELFF. CDR3 DNA sequence: TGCAGCGCCACGAATCCAGGGCCAACGAACGCCGGGGAGCTGTTTTTT.

This sequence joins TRBV20-1 and TRBJ1-2, with D possibly matching TRBD1 (5 bases). V was clipped by 3 bases and J by 2 bases, with 13 bases between them. CDR1 and CDR2 from the germline V gene are DFQATT and SNEGSKA (reference sequence). This CDR3 has 14 residues. The CDR3 is CSARIGGRNYGYTF. CDR3 nucleotide sequence: TGCAGTGCTAGGATTGGGGGACGGAACTATGGCTACACCTTC.

This clonotype was picked up a small number of times. The rearrangement links TRBV3-1 to TRBJ2-1; a possible D gene is TRBD2 (5 bases). The germline CDR1 and CDR2 sequences are LGHDT and YNNKEL (reference sequence). This CDR3 comprises 12 residues. V shed 5 bases and J shed 7 bases, with 9 bases lying between them. The CDR3 loop reads CASSTLGNEQFF. In nucleotides, the CDR3 is TGTGCCAGCAGCACACTAGGGAATGAGCAGTTCTTC.

V usage is TRBV9 and J usage is TRBJ2-1; the D call may be TRBD1 or TRBD2 (6 bases each). The CDR3 extends over 15 amino acids. The V end was cut by 0 bases, the J end by 7 bases, with 14 bases between. In germline, CDR1 is SGDLS, CDR2 YYNGEE. The CDR3 DNA reads as TGTGCCAGCAGCGTAGGACCGGGGGCCGTTAATGAGCAGTTCTTC. The encoded protein is CASSVGPGAVNEQFF.

This clonotype appeared many times. This rearrangement joins TRBV2 to TRBJ2-3, with 8 bases that match TRBD2. The trim removed 8 bases at V and 4 bases at J, leaving 8 bases unmatched. This CDR3 has 14 residues. In germline, CDR1 is SNHLY, CDR2 FYNNEI. The CDR3 region is CASLGTRFADTQYF. As DNA, the CDR3 is TGTGCCAGCCTCGGGACTAGATTCGCAGATACGCAGTATTTT.

The chain employs TRBV30 and TRBJ1-1; 8 nucleotides agree with TRBD1. CDR1 and CDR2 from the germline V gene are GTSNPN and SVGIG (reference sequence). This CDR3 region has 14 residues. V shed 1 base, J shed 6 bases, and the junction held 7 bases outside the gene matches. The CDR3 protein is CAWSGDRGYAEAFF. The CDR3 DNA follows: TGTGCCTGGAGTGGAGACAGGGGTTATGCTGAAGCTTTCTTT.

This clonotype showed up just a few times. The V and J genes are TRBV5-1 and TRBJ2-7; D unresolved. CDR1 and CDR2 from the germline V gene are SGHRS and YFSETQ. V lost 2 bases to trimming and J lost 7 bases, with 13 bases between them. The CDR3 sequence is 13 residues long. The CDR3 loop reads CASSFLSPGEQYF. The CDR3 DNA reads as TGCGCCAGCAGCTTTCTCTCGCCTGGGGAGCAGTACTTC. Supplemented by reference TRBV5-1 and TRBJ2-7, the full variable domain reads KAGVTQTPRYLIKTRGQQVTLSCSPISGHRSVSWYQQTPGQGLQFLFEYFSETQRNKGNFPGRFSGRQFSNSRSEMNVSTLELGDSALYLCASSFLSPGEQYFGPGTRLTVT.

This clonotype was seen repeatedly, ten times or more. This chain joins TRBV25-1 and TRBJ2-1; no firm D call. The ends were cut back, 7 bases at V and 0 bases at J, with 10 bases in the middle. The CDR3 length is 14 residues. Germline loops: CDR1 MGHDK, CDR2 SYGVNS. CDR3 sequence reads: CASNRASSYNEQFF. DNA of the CDR3: TGTGCCAGCAACCGAGCGAGCTCCTACAATGAGCAGTTCTTC.

Many counts were recorded for this clonotype. This rearrangement joins TRBV18 to TRBJ2-5; the D gene is possibly TRBD1 (6 bases). The CDR3 totals 14 residues. Trimming removed 3 bases from V and 2 bases from J, with 10 bases in between. Germline CDR1 and CDR2: KGHSH and LQKENI. The DNA for the CDR3 is TGTGCCAGCTCACCCCGGACAGTGCAAGAGACCCAGTACTTC. Translating gives CASSPRTVQETQYF.

This clonotype has more than one count but fewer than ten. V is TRBV29-1 and J is TRBJ1-3; D is undetermined. The germline V and J ends were trimmed by 0 bases and 0 bases, with 6 bases remaining between them. The V gene's germline CDR1 is SQVTM and CDR2 ANQGSEA. This CDR3 region has 14 residues. CDR3 coding DNA: TGCAGCGTTGAAGATACCAGCTCTGGAAACACCATATATTTT. It is translated as CSVEDTSSGNTIYF.

This rearrangement joins TRBV11-2 to TRBJ1-2; D is unresolved. V lost 0 bases, J lost 3 bases, and 11 bases lay in between. CDR3 length equals 15 residues. Germline CDR1 and CDR2: SGHAT and FQNNGV. The CDR3: CASSLDQRSYYGYTF. CDR3 in DNA: TGTGCCAGCAGCTTAGATCAACGCTCTTACTATGGCTACACCTTC.

This clonotype was picked up many times. The chain has TRBV12-3 or TRBV12-4 and TRBJ2-1; possible D gene TRBD2, 5 bases. The CDR3 has 15 amino acids. Trimming pared 1 base from V and 10 bases from J, leaving 17 bases between. The CDR3 DNA sequence: TGTGCCAGCAGTTTAGGGCAACTAGGACGAAGGGAGCAGTTCTTC. This translates into CASSLGQLGRREQFF.

The chain has TRBV5-1 and TRBJ2-6; tentatively, D is TRBD2 (6 bases). The germline V and J ends were trimmed by 3 bases and 2 bases, with 15 bases remaining between them. The CDR3 covers 17 residues. The germline V gene encodes CDR1 SGHRS and CDR2 YFSETQ. CDR3 region: CASSSGVDLAGANVLTF. The DNA of the CDR3 is TGCGCCAGCAGCTCGGGAGTTGATCTCGCTGGGGCCAACGTCCTGACTTTC.

The chain links TRBV30 to TRBJ2-1; possible D gene TRBD2, 6 bases. This CDR3 comprises 14 residues. Trimming left V 4 bases short and J 2 bases short, with 12 bases between. CDR1 and CDR2 (germline): GTSNPN, SVGIG (reference sequence). CDR3 in amino acids: CAWNGGTPYNEQFF. In DNA, the CDR3 is TGTGCCTGGAATGGCGGGACCCCCTACAATGAGCAGTTCTTC.

V is TRBV29-1 and J is TRBJ1-2, with 7 bases identical to TRBD1. V shed 6 bases and J 5 bases; nucleotides not matched to a gene: 6. The CDR3 is made up of 12 amino acids. CDR1 and CDR2 (germline): SQVTM, ANQGSEA. The CDR3 bases are TGCAGCGTGTGGGACAGCGGTTATGGCTACACCTTC. Its translation: CSVWDSGYGYTF.

The CDR3 sequence: CASSIQRGGGFQETQYF. CDR3 sequence (DNA): TGTGCCAGCAGCATCCAGAGGGGGGGAGGGTTCCAAGAGACCCAGTACTTC. V gene TRBV28 combines with J gene TRBJ2-5; D may be TRBD2 (7 bases). V was clipped by 6 bases and J by 1 base, with 21 bases between them. Germline V CDR1 and CDR2: MDHEN, SYDVKM. The CDR3 totals 17 residues.

This clonotype was seen only a few times. The chain links TRBV29-1 to TRBJ2-2, with 10 bases that match TRBD2. The CDR3 has 17 amino acids. CDR1 SQVTM and CDR2 ANQGSEA come from the germline V gene. V shed 0 bases, J shed 0 bases, and the junction held 4 bases outside the gene matches. CDR3 coding DNA: TGCAGCGTTGAAGATCAGCTAGCGGGAGCGAACACCGGGGAGCTGTTTTTT. Translated: CSVEDQLAGANTGELFF.